One TCR beta chain is described in this entry. This entry comes from a study of blood T cell repertoires in COVID-19. As for the study in general: T cells, B-cell-depleted T cells, or PBMCs provided the cDNA or gDNA that served as material.

Assay: immunoSEQ multiplex PCR; the TCRdb copy retains only in-frame clones and omits some. The repertoire has around 300,000 clones, under 90% of them found once; the top ten carry 0.85% to 1%. Germline V lookup: CDR1 SGHVS, CDR2 FQNEAQ. This CDR3 is 15 amino acids long. V was shortened by 5 bases and J by 0 bases, with 11 bases between the two germline ends. The chain employs TRBV7-8 and TRBJ1-3; D uncertain. This TCR was recovered from a woman in her forties who had recovered from COVID-19. What was sequenced was peripheral blood. DNA of the CDR3: TGTGCCAGCAGCCCGTCGCGGGACTCTGGAAACACCATATATTTT. This codes for CASSPSRDSGNTIYF.